The rows below give T cell receptor beta chains drawn from one sample of a study of blood T cell repertoires in COVID-19. Clones were read by immunoSEQ multiplex PCR, and TCRdb kept only the in-frame ones, dropping some. The data hold around 74,000 clones, with more than 90% observed a single time. The sequencing input was peripheral blood. The receptor set was obtained from a woman of 80 years or more with active or convalescent COVID-19. Each CDR3 is given with its conserved first and last residue. The D gene is left open where the match is weak. Rows give clone size only sometimes, using once, few, many, or a class for an expanded clone.

d_gene	v_gene	j_gene	abundance	CDR3aa	CDR3nt
.	TRBV12-3/TRBV12-4	TRBJ2-1	.	CASSLSSGEQFF	TGTGCCAGCAGTTTAAGTAGTGGTGAGCAGTTCTTC
.	TRBV13	TRBJ2-3	.	CASSRDTASTDTQYF	TGTGCCAGCAGCCGGGACACCGCTAGCACAGATACGCAGTATTTT
.	TRBV28	TRBJ2-5	.	CASRKTVQETQYF	TGTGCCAGCAGGAAGACAGTCCAAGAGACCCAGTACTTC
TRBD1	TRBV24-1	TRBJ2-3	.	CATSDFGQGARDTQYF	TGTGCCACCAGTGATTTTGGACAGGGGGCGCGTGATACGCAGTATTTT
.	TRBV7-2	TRBJ1-1	.	CASSLETGQTEAFF	TGTGCCAGCAGCTTAGAAACAGGGCAAACTGAAGCTTTCTTT
.	TRBV19	TRBJ2-1	.	CASSIGLPSGNEQFF	TGTGCCAGTAGTATAGGACTACCTTCGGGCAATGAGCAGTTCTTC
.	TRBV5-1	TRBJ2-3	.	CASSFNRVDFDTQYF	TGCGCCAGCAGCTTCAACAGGGTAGATTTTGATACGCAGTATTTT
TRBD1	TRBV2	TRBJ2-7	.	CASMGTGPYEQYF	TGTGCCAGCATGGGGACAGGGCCCTACGAGCAGTACTTC
.	TRBV28	TRBJ1-1	.	CASSLYTVLNTEAFF	TGTGCCAGCAGTTTATATACAGTTTTGAACACTGAAGCTTTCTTT
TRBD1	TRBV4-1	TRBJ1-1	.	CASNRGGTEAFF	TGCGCCAGTAACAGGGGCGGCACTGAAGCTTTCTTT
.	TRBV19	TRBJ1-5	.	CASSIRGASNQPQHF	TGTGCCAGTAGTATTCGTGGGGCGAGCAATCAGCCCCAGCATTTT
TRBD1	TRBV27	TRBJ2-3	.	CASSPNYSGTGSTDTQYF	TGTGCCAGCAGTCCGAATTACTCCGGGACAGGGAGCACAGATACGCAGTATTTT
.	TRBV28	TRBJ1-2	.	CASLGAITNYGYTF	TGTGCCAGCCTGGGGGCGATAACTAACTATGGCTACACCTTC
.	TRBV28	TRBJ1-5	.	CAIQQADPVLKQAQHF	TGTGCCATCCAGCAGGCGGACCCAGTCCTTAAACAGGCCCAGCATTTT
.	TRBV2	TRBJ1-4	.	CASSISVPTNEKLFF	TGTGCCAGCAGTATTTCGGTCCCAACTAATGAAAAACTGTTTTTT
.	TRBV19	TRBJ1-5	.	CASSITGGQQPQHF	TGTGCCAGTAGTATAACGGGGGGCCAGCAGCCCCAGCATTTT
.	TRBV18	TRBJ1-5	.	CASSPALGVQPQHF	TGTGCCAGCTCACCTGCCCTTGGAGTTCAGCCCCAGCATTTT
.	TRBV11-2	TRBJ2-2	.	CASSLVLGVNTGELFF	TGTGCCAGCAGCTTAGTTCTCGGGGTGAACACCGGGGAGCTGTTTTTT
TRBD1	TRBV28	TRBJ1-2	.	CASSLRDSSLYGYTF	TGTGCCAGCAGTCTCCGGGACAGCAGCCTCTATGGCTACACCTTC
.	TRBV28	TRBJ1-5	once	CASSLHPAGIDQPQHF	TGTGCCAGCAGTTTACACCCCGCGGGAATCGATCAGCCCCAGCATTTT
.	TRBV21-1	TRBJ1-3	.	CASEGLFGEVRSGNTIYF	TGTGCCAGCGAGGGTCTGTTCGGGGAAGTACGCTCTGGAAACACCATATATTTT
TRBD1	TRBV6-5	TRBJ2-7	.	CATRTGWTYEQYF	TGTGCCACCCGGACAGGGTGGACCTACGAGCAGTACTTC
TRBD2	TRBV7-2	TRBJ2-3	.	CASSSLGGAADTQYF	TGTGCCAGCAGCTCCCTCGGGGGGGCCGCAGATACGCAGTATTTT
.	TRBV28	TRBJ1-4	.	CASSLRLEKLFF	TGTGCCAGCAGTCTCAGACTCGAAAAACTGTTTTTT
.	TRBV14	TRBJ1-6	.	CASSQEVPGIYNSPLHF	TGTGCCAGCAGCCAAGAGGTGCCCGGGATCTATAATTCACCCCTCCACTTT
TRBD2	TRBV24-1	TRBJ2-3	.	CATSESPRGDSTDTQYF	TGTGCCACCAGTGAGTCGCCTCGGGGGGATAGCACAGATACGCAGTATTTT
.	TRBV7-9	TRBJ2-3	.	CASSRTGSTQYF	TGTGCCAGCAGCCGAACAGGGTCTACGCAGTATTTT
.	TRBV5-1	TRBJ1-4	.	CASSGGRGNEKLFF	TGCGCCAGCAGCGGCGGGAGGGGTAATGAAAAACTGTTTTTT
.	TRBV27	TRBJ2-5	once	CASSTARGGHQETQYF	TGTGCCAGCAGTACCGCGAGGGGGGGACACCAAGAGACCCAGTACTTC
TRBD2	TRBV7-2	TRBJ2-5	.	CASSLRIGLAGGPGETQYF	TGTGCCAGCAGCTTAAGGATAGGTTTAGCGGGGGGGCCGGGGGAGACCCAGTACTTC
TRBD1	TRBV27	TRBJ2-1	.	CASSSSDRPSIYNEQFF	TGTGCCAGCAGTTCATCGGACAGGCCCTCCATTTACAATGAGCAGTTCTTC
.	TRBV5-6	TRBJ1-2	.	CASSLYIGGYTF	TGTGCCAGCAGCTTGTACATTGGCGGCTACACCTTC
.	TRBV28	TRBJ1-2	.	CASSLLTRGDGYTF	TGTGCCAGCAGTTTATTAACACGGGGGGATGGCTACACCTTC
.	TRBV5-1	TRBJ1-1	.	CASSHVDRWNTEAFF	TGCGCCAGCAGCCACGTGGACAGATGGAACACTGAAGCTTTCTTT
.	TRBV19	TRBJ2-1	.	CASTYGASFVEQFF	TGTGCCAGCACATATGGAGCGAGTTTTGTTGAGCAGTTCTTC
.	TRBV28	TRBJ1-1	.	CASSAPVVVMNTEAFF	TGTGCCAGCAGTGCTCCAGTTGTCGTTATGAACACTGAAGCTTTCTTT
.	TRBV5-1	TRBJ2-2	once	CASSLGTGINTGELFF	TGCGCCAGCAGCTTGGGTACAGGGATTAACACCGGGGAGCTGTTTTTT
TRBD2	TRBV27	TRBJ2-1	.	CASSPGGRGGNEQFF	TGTGCCAGCAGCCCCGGGGGGCGGGGGGGCAATGAGCAGTTCTTC
.	TRBV6-1	TRBJ2-7	once	CASSEAQRELQDEQYF	TGTGCCAGCAGTGAAGCGCAGAGGGAGCTTCAGGACGAGCAGTACTTC
.	TRBV9	TRBJ2-3	.	CASSRGRGHTDTQYF	TGTGCCAGCAGCAGAGGGCGGGGGCACACAGATACGCAGTATTTT
TRBD2	TRBV4-3	TRBJ2-2	.	CASRPGLAGASNTGELFF	TGCGCCAGCAGACCTGGACTAGCGGGGGCCTCGAACACCGGGGAGCTGTTTTTT
TRBD1	TRBV7-2	TRBJ2-3	.	CASSFYQGVSTDTQYF	TGTGCCAGCAGCTTCTACCAGGGGGTCAGCACAGATACGCAGTATTTT
TRBD2	TRBV5-1	TRBJ2-3	.	CASSLGLAGTDTQYF	TGCGCCAGCAGCTTAGGACTAGCAGGAACAGATACGCAGTATTTT
.	TRBV3-1/TRBV3-2	TRBJ1-5	.	CASSQGTLTRGQPQHF	TGTGCCAGCAGCCAAGGAACGCTCACCCGGGGTCAGCCCCAGCATTTT
.	TRBV6-5	TRBJ1-6	.	CASSYSSGKNSPLHF	TGTGCCAGCAGTTACTCTTCAGGGAAGAATTCACCCCTCCACTTT